Following are 17 T cell receptor beta chains from one sample sequenced in a study of shared clonotypes between healthy human individuals. The method was immunoSEQ multiplex PCR; TCRdb's version includes in-frame clones alone and lacks a portion of them. In the table there are hundreds of thousands of clones, 73% of which are singletons. The sample was memory CD4+ T cells sorted from blood. The subset: CD45RA-negative fraction. These receptors came from a woman in her twenties or thirties in good health.

The CDR3 here is CASSPLATHTQYF. DNA for the CDR3: TGTGCCAGCTCACCTTTAGCGACGCATACGCAGTATTTT. This chain connects TRBV18 to TRBJ2-3; D may be TRBD2 (5 bases). The V gene's germline CDR1 is KGHSH and CDR2 LQKENI. V lost 3 bases to trimming and J lost 7 bases, with 11 bases between them. The CDR3 loop spans 13 amino acids.

The chain joins TRBV6-5 to TRBJ2-2; no firm D call. The V end lost 5 bases, the J end lost 0 bases, and 10 bases lay between the germline ends. Looked up from germline, CDR1 is MNHEY and CDR2 is SVGAGI. This CDR3 has 15 amino acids. CDR3 region: CASSVDRSNTGELFF. DNA for the CDR3: TGTGCCAGCAGTGTTGACCGATCGAACACCGGGGAGCTGTTTTTT.

This clone has only one observation. This sequence joins TRBV7-3 and TRBJ2-1; 10 bases agree with TRBD2. The germline V gene has CDR1 SGHTA and CDR2 FQGTGA. With V trimmed by 5 bases and J by 7 bases, 5 bases remained unmatched. This CDR3 has 14 residues. CDR3 amino acids: CASSTGTSANEQFF. The CDR3 DNA sequence: TGTGCCAGCAGCACGGGGACTAGCGCTAATGAGCAGTTCTTC.

This chain connects TRBV10-3 to TRBJ2-7; D is uncertain. Germline CDR1 and CDR2: ENHRY and SYGVKD. Trimming stripped 0 bases from V and 2 bases from J, with 11 bases between. CDR3 length: 15 amino acids. The CDR3, as DNA: TGTGCCATCAGTGAGTCGGGGTTGCGAACCTACGAGCAGTACTTC. Its translation is CAISESGLRTYEQYF.

The gene calls are TRBV18 and TRBJ1-1, with a possible D match to TRBD1 (5 bases). CDR3 length equals 13 residues. The V gene lost 6 bases and the J gene lost 4 bases, with 12 bases spanning the gap. CDR1 is KGHSH and CDR2 is LQKENI in the germline V gene. CDR3 sequence (DNA): TGTGCCAGCTCCCCGGGGCGAAGCACTGAAGCTTTCTTT. It codes for CASSPGRSTEAFF.

J is TRBJ2-5 and V is TRBV27; 13 positions match TRBD2. The CDR3 loop spans 18 amino acids. With 0 bases clipped from V and 2 bases from J, the junction kept 6 bases outside the gene matches. Germline lookup yields CDR1 MNHEY and CDR2 SMNVEV (reference sequence). The CDR3 region is CASSLSKGLAGRQETQYF. As DNA, the CDR3 is TGTGCCAGCAGTTTATCGAAGGGACTAGCGGGACGTCAAGAGACCCAGTACTTC.

This sequence joins TRBV28 and TRBJ2-6; D remains unclear. This CDR3 is built from 18 residues. Germline V CDR1 and CDR2: MDHEN, SYDVKM. The V end was cut by 6 bases, the J end by 0 bases, with 18 bases between. The CDR3 spells CASSTVRNFYSGANVLTF. DNA for the CDR3: TGTGCCAGCAGCACCGTGCGGAACTTTTACTCTGGGGCCAACGTCCTGACTTTC.

The rearrangement joins TRBV7-9 to TRBJ2-1, with D possibly matching TRBD1 (6 bases). The CDR3 covers 14 residues. The ends were cut back, 5 bases at V and 9 bases at J, with 17 bases in the middle. The V gene's germline CDR1 is SEHNR and CDR2 FQNEAQ (reference sequence). In nucleotides, the CDR3 is TGTGCCAGCAGCCTTCATTCAGGGGACGGTGAGCAGTTCTTC. As protein: CASSLHSGDGEQFF.

The chain uses TRBV6-5 and TRBJ1-1; D remains ambiguous. V was cut by 7 bases and J by 1 base, with 7 bases left in between. CDR1 MNHEY and CDR2 SVGAGI come from the germline V gene. This CDR3 has 12 residues. The CDR3 protein is CASTNQNTEAFF. CDR3 in DNA: TGTGCCAGCACCAACCAGAACACTGAAGCTTTCTTT.

This rearrangement joins TRBV23-1 to TRBJ1-5; D is possibly TRBD1 (6 bases). TRBV23-1 has ORF status, its function being uncertain. The CDR3 length is 20 residues. The V and J ends lost 0 bases and 2 bases respectively, with 23 bases between them. The CDR3 region is CASSQSPPRSRGKGNQPQHF. The CDR3 DNA reads as TGCGCCAGCAGTCAATCCCCCCCCAGGAGCAGGGGAAAGGGCAATCAGCCCCAGCATTTT.

The CDR3 nucleotides read TGTGCCAGCAGCGGAGGGGGCCGAAACCAAGAGACCCAGTACTTC. Translating gives CASSGGGRNQETQYF. The V and J genes are TRBV5-4 and TRBJ2-5; D might be TRBD1 (7 bases). Germline V lookup: CDR1 SGHNT, CDR2 YYREEE (reference sequence). The CDR3 sequence is 15 residues long. Trimming stripped 4 bases from V and 0 bases from J, with 13 bases between.

The chain recombines TRBV11-2 with TRBJ2-3; unclear D gene. V lost 5 bases and J 1 base, leaving 13 bases between the germline ends. This CDR3 comprises 15 residues. Germline CDR1 is SGHAT and CDR2 is FQNNGV. The CDR3 sequence is CASSLLLSGTDTQYF. The CDR3 DNA is TGTGCCAGCAGCCTACTCCTCTCCGGCACAGATACGCAGTATTTT.

For this clone: The sample carries other DNA sequences with the same CDR3. The genes are TRBV28 and TRBJ2-5, with D unresolved. CDR3 length equals 13 residues. Germline V gene data show CDR1 as MDHEN and CDR2 as SYDVKM. Trimming left V 3 bases short and J 0 bases short, with 5 bases between. The CDR3, as DNA: TGTGCCAGCAGTTTGGGCGACCAAGAGACCCAGTACTTC. Its translation: CASSLGDQETQYF.

The rearrangement uses TRBV30 and TRBJ1-1; D unclear. Germline CDR1 GTSNPN, CDR2 SVGIG (reference sequence). Trimming stripped 4 bases from V and 8 bases from J, with 14 bases between. The CDR3 has 12 residues. CDR3: CAWTSLPFEAFF. As DNA, the CDR3 is TGTGCCTGGACGAGTCTCCCGTTCGAAGCTTTCTTT.

This clone came up once. This sequence joins TRBV2 and TRBJ1-2; TRBD1 is a possible D gene (6 bases). Germline CDR1 SNHLY, CDR2 FYNNEI. There are 16 residues in the CDR3. The V and J ends lost 6 bases and 1 base respectively, with 18 bases between them. CDR3 loop: CASRRRRGSDNYGYTF. CDR3 coding DNA: TGTGCCAGCAGGCGGAGAAGGGGGTCCGATAACTATGGCTACACCTTC.

This sequence joins TRBV28 and TRBJ2-6; maybe TRBD1 (5 bases). Looked up from germline, CDR1 is MDHEN and CDR2 is SYDVKM. The length of the CDR3 is 17 residues. The V end was cut by 2 bases, the J end by 2 bases, with 13 bases between. This CDR3 is CASSLGQGKTGANVLTF. CDR3 coding DNA: TGTGCCAGCAGTTTAGGCCAGGGTAAAACTGGGGCCAACGTCCTGACTTTC.

The chain is built from TRBV29-1 and TRBJ1-2; 7 nucleotides line up with TRBD1. Germline trimming cut 5 bases from V and 7 bases from J; bases unmatched to any gene: 16. This CDR3 contains 15 residues. CDR1 is SQVTM and CDR2 is ANQGSEA in the germline V gene. The CDR3 region is CSVRRQGHKGGGYTF. The CDR3 DNA reads TGCAGCGTTCGAAGACAGGGCCACAAGGGAGGTGGCTACACCTTC.